The present T cell receptor beta chain was sequenced within a study of cytomegalovirus exposure and HLA in healthy donors. Study details: Unique TCR beta sequences numbering 117 million came from about 180 million T cells in an earlier analysis.

Study outcomes and limitations: With later analysis, a missense DCLRE1C variant became linked to TCR beta V- and J-gene trimming. Accounts indicate the classifier identified cytomegalovirus status with strong specificity and sensitivity.

It was with 60 Vbeta and 13 Jbeta primers that the PCR ran. The method was immunoSEQ multiplex PCR; TCRdb's version includes in-frame clones alone and lacks a portion of them. The data hold some 140,000 clones, with over 70% observed a single time. As to this clone: What it binds is unknown.

Donors showed nominal health when sampled, although they likely had unrecorded immune exposures. J gave up 1 base and V 5 bases, and 5 bases lay outside the gene matches. Germline-derived CDR1 and CDR2 are MDHEN and SYDVKM. The CDR3 is 15 residues long. The chain joins TRBV28 to TRBJ2-7; 10 nucleotides align to TRBD1. Specimen: PBMCs. The clonotype comes from a man aged 25-40 years in good health and CMV-seronegative. CDR3 sequence (DNA): TGTGCCAGCAGTGCGCCGGGACAGGGGTCCTACGAGCAGTACTTC. As protein: CASSAPGQGSYEQYF.